A selection of T cell receptor beta chains follows, all from one sample in a study of T cell repertoires in ileal Crohn's disease. Produced via immunoSEQ multiplex PCR; TCRdb's table is partial and in-frame only. The sample holds 13,000 or so clones, 70% to 90% seen once. Source material: ileal tissue. These receptors were collected from an adult with Crohn's disease. Each CDR3 is given with its conserved first and last residue. The D gene is left open where the match is weak. Size is omitted from some rows. Given values are once, few, many or a class for expanded clones.

length: 14
size: -
V: TRBV2
D: -
J: TRBJ2-3
CDR3: CASRKSGLADTQYF
DNA: TGTGCCAGCAGAAAATCGGGGTTGGCAGATACGCAGTATTTT

length: 13
size: once
V: TRBV7-3
D: -
J: TRBJ2-7
CDR3: CASSLEPGYEQYF
DNA: TGTGCCAGCAGCTTAGAGCCGGGGTACGAGCAGTACTTC

length: 14
size: -
V: TRBV29-1
D: -
J: TRBJ1-3
CDR3: CSVEGPSSGNTIYF
DNA: TGCAGCGTTGAGGGGCCAAGCTCTGGAAACACCATATATTTT

length: 14
size: -
V: TRBV11-2
D: -
J: TRBJ1-1
CDR3: CASSLDRTAHEAFF
DNA: TGTGCCAGCAGCTTAGATAGGACAGCTCATGAAGCTTTCTTT

length: 14
size: -
V: TRBV5-4
D: -
J: TRBJ2-3
CDR3: CASSVDRSTDTQYF
DNA: TGTGCCAGCAGCGTCGATCGGAGCACAGATACGCAGTATTTT

length: 16
size: -
V: TRBV30
D: TRBD1
J: TRBJ2-5
CDR3: CAWGQGLGRYQETQYF
DNA: TGTGCCTGGGGACAGGGGTTGGGGAGATATCAAGAGACCCAGTACTTC

length: 17
size: -
V: TRBV6-1
D: TRBD2
J: TRBJ2-3
CDR3: CASSEALGGRATDTQYF
DNA: TGTGCCAGCAGTGAAGCGCTGGGCGGGAGGGCCACAGATACGCAGTATTTT

length: 18
size: -
V: TRBV2
D: TRBD1
J: TRBJ2-7
CDR3: CASRGTPGQGLNWNEQYF
DNA: TGTGCCAGCAGGGGAACACCGGGACAGGGACTTAATTGGAACGAGCAGTACTTC

length: 12
size: -
V: TRBV15
D: -
J: TRBJ1-5
CDR3: CATSQGGQPQHF
DNA: TGTGCCACCAGCCAGGGAGGACAGCCCCAGCATTTT

length: 15
size: -
V: TRBV28
D: -
J: TRBJ2-7
CDR3: CASSQGGSGSYEQYF
DNA: TGTGCCAGCAGTCAGGGAGGTAGCGGATCCTACGAGCAGTACTTC

length: 14
size: few
V: TRBV5-8
D: TRBD2
J: TRBJ2-1
CDR3: CASSYLAGEGEQFF
DNA: TGTGCCAGCAGCTACCTAGCGGGAGAGGGTGAGCAGTTCTTC

length: 18
size: once
V: TRBV15
D: -
J: TRBJ1-2
CDR3: CATSEGRQAPLPNYGYTF
DNA: TGTGCCACCAGCGAGGGTAGACAGGCACCACTCCCTAACTATGGCTACACCTTC

length: 14
size: -
V: TRBV5-1
D: -
J: TRBJ2-2
CDR3: CASSPQTSSGELFF
DNA: TGCGCCAGCAGCCCCCAGACTAGTTCCGGGGAGCTGTTTTTT

length: 14
size: -
V: TRBV28
D: -
J: TRBJ1-5
CDR3: CATKLGTNNQPQHF
DNA: TGTGCCACCAAACTCGGGACAAACAATCAGCCCCAGCATTTT

length: 14
size: -
V: TRBV9
D: -
J: TRBJ2-7
CDR3: CASSVSVGAPEQYF
DNA: TGTGCCAGCAGCGTAAGTGTGGGGGCCCCTGAGCAGTACTTC

length: 13
size: -
V: TRBV29-1
D: TRBD1
J: TRBJ2-7
CDR3: CSVLTGQGYEQYF
DNA: TGCAGCGTTCTCACAGGACAGGGGTACGAGCAGTACTTC

length: 14
size: once
V: TRBV9
D: TRBD2
J: TRBJ2-7
CDR3: CASSGTSGSYEQYF
DNA: TGTGCCAGCAGCGGGACTAGCGGGAGTTACGAGCAGTACTTC

length: 13
size: -
V: TRBV4-3
D: -
J: TRBJ1-1
CDR3: CASSQRGETEAFF
DNA: TGCGCCAGCAGCCAGCGGGGGGAGACTGAAGCTTTCTTT

length: 15
size: -
V: TRBV5-6
D: TRBD2
J: TRBJ2-5
CDR3: CASSFVNGGAGTQYF
DNA: TGTGCCAGCAGCTTTGTGAACGGGGGGGCGGGGACCCAGTACTTC

length: 14
size: -
V: TRBV19
D: -
J: TRBJ2-5
CDR3: CASSKGHNQETQYF
DNA: TGTGCCAGTAGTAAGGGACACAACCAAGAGACCCAGTACTTC

length: 15
size: -
V: TRBV18
D: -
J: TRBJ2-5
CDR3: CASSPHSGSEETQYF
DNA: TGTGCCAGCTCACCACATTCGGGTTCGGAAGAGACCCAGTACTTC

length: 17
size: -
V: TRBV7-2
D: TRBD1
J: TRBJ2-2
CDR3: CASSSRPGTGNTGELFF
DNA: TGTGCCAGCAGCTCCCGTCCCGGGACAGGCAACACCGGGGAGCTGTTTTTT

length: 14
size: once
V: TRBV30
D: TRBD1
J: TRBJ1-4
CDR3: CAWTRQGAGEKLFF
DNA: TGTGCCTGGACCAGACAGGGGGCGGGTGAAAAACTGTTTTTT

length: 16
size: -
V: TRBV5-1
D: TRBD2
J: TRBJ2-1
CDR3: CASSLRVAGEGNEQFF
DNA: TGCGCCAGCAGCTTGCGGGTAGCGGGAGAGGGGAATGAGCAGTTCTTC

length: 10
size: -
V: TRBV29-1
D: -
J: TRBJ2-7
CDR3: CSVIRGEQYF
DNA: TGCAGCGTCATCCGCGGCGAGCAGTACTTC

length: 11
size: -
V: TRBV20-1
D: -
J: TRBJ2-7
CDR3: CSARRSYEQYF
DNA: TGCAGTGCTAGACGGTCCTACGAGCAGTACTTC

length: 15
size: -
V: TRBV28
D: -
J: TRBJ1-4
CDR3: CASSTRQVQNEKLFF
DNA: TGTGCCAGCAGTACCCGCCAGGTTCAAAATGAAAAACTGTTTTTT

length: 12
size: few
V: TRBV30
D: TRBD1
J: TRBJ1-5
CDR3: CAWDRDNQPQHF
DNA: TGTGCCTGGGACAGGGACAATCAGCCCCAGCATTTT

length: 16
size: -
V: TRBV27
D: TRBD1
J: TRBJ1-2
CDR3: CASSQGGGQGWYGYTF
DNA: TGTGCCAGCAGTCAGGGGGGAGGACAGGGCTGGTATGGCTACACCTTC

length: 14
size: few
V: TRBV6-6
D: -
J: TRBJ1-4
CDR3: CASSPEERYEKLFF
DNA: TGTGCCAGCAGTCCAGAAGAGAGGTACGAAAAACTGTTTTTT

length: 15
size: once
V: TRBV10-1
D: -
J: TRBJ2-2
CDR3: CASSAVGEGPGELFF
DNA: TGCGCCAGCAGTGCGGTCGGTGAGGGCCCCGGGGAGCTGTTTTTT

length: 14
size: -
V: TRBV5-1
D: TRBD2
J: TRBJ2-1
CDR3: CASSWGGGRPEQFF
DNA: TGCGCCAGCAGCTGGGGCGGGGGTAGACCTGAGCAGTTCTTC

length: 14
size: -
V: TRBV2
D: -
J: TRBJ1-2
CDR3: CASSESRTNYGYTF
DNA: TGTGCCAGCAGTGAATCCAGGACTAACTATGGCTACACCTTC

length: 14
size: -
V: TRBV15
D: -
J: TRBJ1-1
CDR3: CATSRAGMNTEAFF
DNA: TGTGCCACCAGCAGGGCAGGGATGAACACTGAAGCTTTCTTT

length: 14
size: -
V: TRBV6-1
D: TRBD2
J: TRBJ2-3
CDR3: CASSGGGGTDTQYF
DNA: TGTGCCAGCAGTGGGGGAGGGGGCACAGATACGCAGTATTTT

length: 15
size: -
V: TRBV5-1
D: -
J: TRBJ2-2
CDR3: CASSLTGTNTGELFF
DNA: TGCGCCAGCAGCTTGACCGGGACGAACACCGGGGAGCTGTTTTTT

length: 15
size: -
V: TRBV5-3
D: TRBD1
J: TRBJ2-7
CDR3: CASSLTGGLDYEQYF
DNA: TGTGCCAGCAGCTTAACAGGGGGCCTTGACTACGAGCAGTACTTC

length: 17
size: -
V: TRBV28
D: -
J: TRBJ1-2
CDR3: CASSNLGGDLKHYGYTF
DNA: TGTGCCAGCAGCAACCTGGGGGGGGACTTAAAACACTATGGCTACACCTTC

length: 15
size: once
V: TRBV6-6
D: -
J: TRBJ1-1
CDR3: CASSPYLDIDTEAFF
DNA: TGTGCCAGCAGTCCATACCTCGACATTGACACTGAAGCTTTCTTT

length: 18
size: -
V: TRBV7-2
D: TRBD2
J: TRBJ2-1
CDR3: CASSPILSGTSGGWEQFF
DNA: TGTGCCAGCAGCCCAATCCTTTCCGGGACTAGCGGGGGATGGGAGCAGTTCTTC

length: 14
size: -
V: TRBV4-3
D: -
J: TRBJ1-1
CDR3: CASSQDARRGRAFF
DNA: TGCGCCAGCAGCCAAGATGCAAGGAGGGGACGCGCTTTCTTT

length: 13
size: -
V: TRBV27
D: -
J: TRBJ2-5
CDR3: CASSWRASETQYF
DNA: TGTGCCAGCAGTTGGCGGGCCTCGGAGACCCAGTACTTC

length: 13
size: -
V: TRBV7-2
D: TRBD1
J: TRBJ2-3
CDR3: CASSYTGADTQYF
DNA: TGTGCCAGCAGCTATACAGGGGCGGATACGCAGTATTTT

length: 15
size: -
V: TRBV13
D: TRBD2
J: TRBJ2-3
CDR3: CASTRGGRGTDTQYF
DNA: TGTGCCAGCACTAGAGGCGGGAGAGGAACAGATACGCAGTATTTT

length: 12
size: -
V: TRBV9
D: -
J: TRBJ2-1
CDR3: CASSPSEHEQFF
DNA: TGTGCCAGCAGCCCCAGCGAACATGAGCAGTTCTTC

length: 15
size: -
V: TRBV6-5
D: TRBD2
J: TRBJ2-1
CDR3: CASRELSGNYNEQFF
DNA: TGTGCCAGCAGAGAACTTAGCGGGAACTACAATGAGCAGTTCTTC

length: 16
size: -
V: TRBV4-2
D: -
J: TRBJ2-2
CDR3: CASSQDPGRRSGELFF
DNA: TGTGCCAGCAGTCAAGATCCAGGGAGGAGGTCCGGGGAGCTGTTTTTT

length: 13
size: -
V: TRBV2
D: TRBD1
J: TRBJ1-2
CDR3: CASISLGGLGYTF
DNA: TGTGCCAGCATTTCCCTAGGGGGCCTTGGCTACACCTTC

length: 18
size: -
V: TRBV15
D: -
J: TRBJ1-2
CDR3: CATSEGRQAPLPNYGYTF
DNA: TGTGCCACCAGCGAGGGTAGACAGGCACCACTTCCTAACTATGGCTACACCTTC

length: 14
size: few
V: TRBV18
D: -
J: TRBJ1-2
CDR3: CASSRQPEFYGYTF
DNA: TGTGCCAGCTCACGACAGCCCGAGTTCTATGGCTACACCTTC

length: 18
size: once
V: TRBV11-1
D: TRBD1
J: TRBJ1-6
CDR3: CASSRWGQGSSNNSPLHF
DNA: TGTGCCAGCAGCCGATGGGGACAGGGTTCGTCCAATAATTCACCCCTCCACTTT